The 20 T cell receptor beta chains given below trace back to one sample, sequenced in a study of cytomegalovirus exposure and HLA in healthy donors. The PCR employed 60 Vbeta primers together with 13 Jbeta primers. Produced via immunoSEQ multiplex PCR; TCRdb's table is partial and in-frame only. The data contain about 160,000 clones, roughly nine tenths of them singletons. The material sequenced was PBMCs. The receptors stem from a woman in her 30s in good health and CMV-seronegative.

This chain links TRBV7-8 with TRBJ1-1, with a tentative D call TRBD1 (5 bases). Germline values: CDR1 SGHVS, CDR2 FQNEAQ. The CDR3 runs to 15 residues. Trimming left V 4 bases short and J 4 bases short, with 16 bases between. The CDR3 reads CASSSRKGVGTEAFF. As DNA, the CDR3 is TGTGCCAGCAGCTCGCGGAAAGGGGTAGGCACTGAAGCTTTCTTT.

The chain's CDR3 is CASSRGLGETQYF. The CDR3 DNA sequence: TGTGCCAGCAGCAGGGGGCTAGGGGAGACCCAGTACTTC. The V and J genes are TRBV2 and TRBJ2-5; 8 positions match TRBD1. V shed 6 bases, J shed 5 bases, and the junction held 5 bases outside the gene matches. The germline V gene encodes CDR1 SNHLY and CDR2 FYNNEI. This CDR3 region has 13 residues.

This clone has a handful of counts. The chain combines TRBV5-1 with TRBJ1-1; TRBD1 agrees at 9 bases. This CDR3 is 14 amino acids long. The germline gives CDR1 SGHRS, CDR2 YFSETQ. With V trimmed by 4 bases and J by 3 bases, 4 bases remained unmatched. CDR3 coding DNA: TGCGCCAGCAGCCCACAGGGGGCGGACACTGAAGCTTTCTTT. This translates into CASSPQGADTEAFF.

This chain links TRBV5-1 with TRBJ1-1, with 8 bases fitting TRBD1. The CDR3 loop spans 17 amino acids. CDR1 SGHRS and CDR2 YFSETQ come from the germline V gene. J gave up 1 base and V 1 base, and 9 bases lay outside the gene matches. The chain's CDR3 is CASSLTKGQVGNTEAFF. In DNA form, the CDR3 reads TGCGCCAGCAGCTTGACAAAGGGACAGGTGGGGAACACTGAAGCTTTCTTT.

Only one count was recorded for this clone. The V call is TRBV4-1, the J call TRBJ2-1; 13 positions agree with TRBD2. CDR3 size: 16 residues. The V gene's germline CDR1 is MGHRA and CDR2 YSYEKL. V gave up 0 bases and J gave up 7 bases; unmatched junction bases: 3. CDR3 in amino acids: CASSQDQTSGGNEQFF. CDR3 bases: TGCGCCAGCAGCCAAGATCAGACTAGCGGGGGGAATGAGCAGTTCTTC.

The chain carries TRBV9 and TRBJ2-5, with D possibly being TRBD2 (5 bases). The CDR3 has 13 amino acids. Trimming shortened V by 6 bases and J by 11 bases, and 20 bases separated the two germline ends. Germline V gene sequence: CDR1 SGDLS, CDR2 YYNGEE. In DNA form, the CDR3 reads TGTGCCAGCACCGGGGAGAGATCGGAGGAGCAGTACTTC. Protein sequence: CASTGERSEEQYF.

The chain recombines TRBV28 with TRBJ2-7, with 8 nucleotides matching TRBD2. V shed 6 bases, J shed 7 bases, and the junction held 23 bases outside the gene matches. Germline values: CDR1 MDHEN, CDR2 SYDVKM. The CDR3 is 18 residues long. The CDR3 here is CASRRRGGRLTDEVEQYF. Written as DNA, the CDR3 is TGTGCCAGCAGACGCCGGGGGGGAAGGCTAACGGACGAAGTGGAGCAGTACTTC.

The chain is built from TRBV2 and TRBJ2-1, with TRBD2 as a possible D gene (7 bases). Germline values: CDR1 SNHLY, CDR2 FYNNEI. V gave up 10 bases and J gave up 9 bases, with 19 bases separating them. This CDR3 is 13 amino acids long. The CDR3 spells CAIPRGGGSEQFF. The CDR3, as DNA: TGTGCCATCCCGAGGGGCGGGGGCTCTGAGCAGTTCTTC.

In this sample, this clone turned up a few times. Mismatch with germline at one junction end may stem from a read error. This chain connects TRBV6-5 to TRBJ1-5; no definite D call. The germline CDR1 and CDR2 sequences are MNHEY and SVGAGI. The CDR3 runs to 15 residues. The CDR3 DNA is TGTGCCAGCAGCTACTCGGAGGGAAGCAATCAGCCCCAGCATTTT. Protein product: CASSYSEGSNQPQHF.

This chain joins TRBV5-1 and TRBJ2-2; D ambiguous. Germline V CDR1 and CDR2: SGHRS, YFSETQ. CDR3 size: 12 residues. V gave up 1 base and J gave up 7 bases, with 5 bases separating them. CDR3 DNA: TGCGCCAGCAGCTTGCCAGGCGGGGAGCTGTTTTTT. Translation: CASSLPGGELFF. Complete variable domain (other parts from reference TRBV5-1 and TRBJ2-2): KAGVTQTPRYLIKTRGQQVTLSCSPISGHRSVSWYQQTPGQGLQFLFEYFSETQRNKGNFPGRFSGRQFSNSRSEMNVSTLELGDSALYLCASSLPGGELFFGEGSRLTVL.

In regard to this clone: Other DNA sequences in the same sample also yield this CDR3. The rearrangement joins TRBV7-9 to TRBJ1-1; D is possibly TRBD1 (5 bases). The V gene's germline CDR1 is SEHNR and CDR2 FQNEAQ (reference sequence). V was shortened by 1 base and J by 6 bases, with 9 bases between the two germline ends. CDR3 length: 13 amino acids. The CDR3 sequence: CASSLDQGAEAFF. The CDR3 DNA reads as TGTGCCAGCAGCTTAGATCAGGGCGCTGAAGCTTTCTTT. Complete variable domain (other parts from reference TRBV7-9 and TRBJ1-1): DTGVSQNPRHKITKRGQNVTFRCDPISEHNRLYWYRQTLGQGPEFLTYFQNEAQLEKSRLLSDRFSAERPKGSFSTLEIQRTEQGDSAMYLCASSLDQGAEAFFGQGTRLTVV.

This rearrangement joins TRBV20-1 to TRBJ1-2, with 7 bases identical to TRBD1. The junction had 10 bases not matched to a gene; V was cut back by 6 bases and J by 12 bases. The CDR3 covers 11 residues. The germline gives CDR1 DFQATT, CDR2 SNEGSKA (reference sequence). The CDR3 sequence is CSAGVTGQDTF. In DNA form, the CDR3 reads TGCAGTGCGGGGGTGACAGGACAGGACACCTTC.

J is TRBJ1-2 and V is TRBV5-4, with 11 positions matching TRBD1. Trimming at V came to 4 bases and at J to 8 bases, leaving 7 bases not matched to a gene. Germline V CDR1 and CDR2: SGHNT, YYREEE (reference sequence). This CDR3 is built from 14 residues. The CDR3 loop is CASSRDRGVDGYTF. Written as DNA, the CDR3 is TGTGCCAGCAGCAGGGACAGGGGGGTTGACGGCTACACCTTC. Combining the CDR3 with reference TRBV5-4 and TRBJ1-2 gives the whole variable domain ETGVTQSPTHLIKTRGQQVTLRCSSQSGHNTVSWYQQALGQGPQFIFQYYREEENGRGNFPPRFSGLQFPNYSSELNVNALELDDSALYLCASSRDRGVDGYTFGSGTRLTVV.

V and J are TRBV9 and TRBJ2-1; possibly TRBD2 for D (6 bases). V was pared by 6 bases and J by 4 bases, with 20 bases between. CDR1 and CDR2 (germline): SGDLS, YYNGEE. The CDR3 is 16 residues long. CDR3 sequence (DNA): TGTGCCAGCAACTCGGGAGATGAGACCACGTACAATGAGCAGTTCTTC. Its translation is CASNSGDETTYNEQFF.

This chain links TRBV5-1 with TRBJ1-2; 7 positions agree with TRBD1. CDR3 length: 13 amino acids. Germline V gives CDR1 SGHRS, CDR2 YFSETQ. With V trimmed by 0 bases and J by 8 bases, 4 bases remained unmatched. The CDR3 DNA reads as TGCGCCAGCAGCTTGGGGGGACAGAACGGCTACACCTTC. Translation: CASSLGGQNGYTF.

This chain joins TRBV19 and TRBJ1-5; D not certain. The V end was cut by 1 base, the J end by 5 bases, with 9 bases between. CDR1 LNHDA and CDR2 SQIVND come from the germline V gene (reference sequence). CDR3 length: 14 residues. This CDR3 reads CASSIGGVDQPQHF. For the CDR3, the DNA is TGTGCCAGTAGTATAGGCGGGGTCGATCAGCCCCAGCATTTT.

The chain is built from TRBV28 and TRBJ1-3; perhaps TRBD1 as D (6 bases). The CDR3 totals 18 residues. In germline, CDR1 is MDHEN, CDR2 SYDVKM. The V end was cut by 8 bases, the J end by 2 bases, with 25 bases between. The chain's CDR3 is CASLTLAPGEAAGNTIYF. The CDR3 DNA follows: TGTGCCAGCCTCACCCTTGCCCCAGGGGAAGCGGCTGGAAACACCATATATTTT.

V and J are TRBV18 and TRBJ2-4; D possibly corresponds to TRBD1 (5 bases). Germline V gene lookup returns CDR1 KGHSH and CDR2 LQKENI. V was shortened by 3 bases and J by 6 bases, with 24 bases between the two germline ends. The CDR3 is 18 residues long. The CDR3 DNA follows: TGTGCCAGCTCACCTCTAGGGGTAAACGGCCCGTTGGGAAACATTCAGTACTTC. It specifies CASSPLGVNGPLGNIQYF.

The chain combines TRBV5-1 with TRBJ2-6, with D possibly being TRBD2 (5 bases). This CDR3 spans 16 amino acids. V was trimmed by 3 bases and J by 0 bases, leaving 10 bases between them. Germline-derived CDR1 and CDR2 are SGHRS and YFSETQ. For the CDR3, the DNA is TGCGCCAGCAGCTCCGGACTGCTCTCTGGGGCCAACGTCCTGACTTTC. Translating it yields CASSSGLLSGANVLTF.

The CDR3 DNA sequence: TGTGCCAGCCGAACAGGCTCCACTAACTATGGCTACACCTTC. This encodes CASRTGSTNYGYTF. The chain carries TRBV5-6 and TRBJ1-2, with D possibly matching TRBD1 (5 bases). Per the germline V gene, CDR1 is SGHDT and CDR2 is YYEEEE. The germline V and J ends were trimmed by 7 bases and 0 bases, with 13 bases remaining between them. The CDR3 totals 14 residues. The full variable domain, in which reference TRBV5-6 and TRBJ1-2 provide the parts outside the CDR3, is DAGVTQSPTHLIKTRGQQVTLRCSPKSGHDTVSWYQQALGQGPQFIFQYYEEEERQRGNFPDRFSGHQFPNYSSELNVNALLLGDSALYLCASRTGSTNYGYTFGSGTRLTVV.